This T cell receptor beta chain was sequenced during a study of cytomegalovirus exposure and HLA in healthy donors. Whole-study results and caveats: Cytomegalovirus status, reportedly, was diagnosed with high specificity and sensitivity by the classifier. The study listed some 160 cytomegalovirus-associated TCR beta chains. A few of the chains that were CMV-associated were confirmed in vitro to be specific for CMV antigens.

A word on this clone: Its target is not known.

CDR3 length: 16 residues. Assay: immunoSEQ multiplex PCR; the TCRdb copy retains only in-frame clones and omits some. The data show about 280,000 clones, with 86% seen just once and about 1% held by the top ten. The sample comprised PBMCs. The chain combines TRBV21-1 with TRBJ1-2. TRBV21-1 is a pseudogene segment. The receptor was isolated from a woman between 18 and 29 years old in good health and CMV-seronegative. The CDR3 coding sequence is TGTGCCAGCAACGGGGAGGGCAGGGCAGCTAACTATGGCTACACCTTC. Its protein product is CASNGEGRAANYGYTF.